The sequence of this TCR beta chain was determined in a study of blood T cell repertoires in COVID-19. From germline, CDR1 is SQVTM and CDR2 ANQGSEA. The CDR3 loop spans 16 amino acids. V lost 6 bases and J lost 0; bases outside the gene matches: 10. Sequencing used immunoSEQ multiplex PCR; TCRdb keeps in-frame clones, though not all of them. Of about 83,000 clones in the sample, 70% to 90% were seen once. The sequenced sample was peripheral blood. The V and J genes are TRBV29-1 and TRBJ1-5, with 8 bases that match TRBD1. The receptor's source is a woman over 75 with acute or convalescent COVID-19. DNA of the CDR3: TGCAGCGTCTCCGGGACAGGCGATTATAGCAATCAGCCCCAGCATTTT. This encodes CSVSGTGDYSNQPQHF.